This TCR beta chain was identified during a study of blood T cell repertoires in COVID-19. Study context: Nucleic acid was either cDNA or gDNA, and it came from T cells, B-cell-depleted T cells, or PBMCs.

Some clones are missing from TCRdb's copy, which holds only in-frame ones; the method was immunoSEQ multiplex PCR. This table has about 160,000 clones, 80% to 85% appearing once. Germline V gives CDR1 SGDLS, CDR2 YYNGEE. The CDR3 sequence is 13 residues long. V was pared by 3 bases and J by 8 bases, with 14 bases between. Living in 20 to 30 US areas, the participants were between about 18 and 90 years of age. This sequence joins TRBV9 and TRBJ1-2, with TRBD1 as a possible D gene (5 bases). Input material: PBMCs or T cells enriched from blood (not recorded which). The clonotype originates from a woman between 45 and 60 years old who had recovered from COVID-19. The CDR3 region is CASSALGGAGYTF. In DNA form, the CDR3 reads TGTGCCAGCAGCGCGTTGGGGGGAGCGGGCTACACCTTC.